The 21 T cell receptor beta chains presented below share a single source sample, sequenced in a study of blood T cells in healthy people across ages. The authors ran a second PCR of about 6 to 12 cycles using a sample-barcoded 5' primer and a J-beta primer mix. Using its own MiXCR run on the 5' RACE reads, TCRdb lists one record per CDR3 protein. The table includes roughly 800,000 distinct CDR3 sequences, roughly 60% detected once. The specimen sequenced was blood. These receptor sequences come from a man aged 25 to 45 in good health.

The chain uses TRBV20-1 and TRBJ2-1, with TRBD2 matching 10 bases. J was trimmed by 7 bases and V by 6 bases; bases with no gene match: 9. The CDR3 has 14 amino acids. Germline assignment: CDR1 DFQATT and CDR2 SNEGSKA (reference sequence). This chain's CDR3 is CSARTSGIGNEQFF. CDR3 bases: TGCAGTGCGAGAACTAGCGGGATTGGGAATGAGCAGTTCTTC.

The genes are TRBV7-2 and TRBJ2-7, with D perhaps being TRBD1 or TRBD2 (5 bases each). The CDR3 is made up of 15 amino acids. In germline, CDR1 is SGHTA, CDR2 FQGNSA. The ends were cut back, 5 bases at V and 2 bases at J, with 16 bases in the middle. CDR3 coding DNA: TGTGCCAGCAGCGCGAACGGGGCAAATCCCTACGAGCAGTACTTC. Encoded protein: CASSANGANPYEQYF.

The chain is built from TRBV20-1 and TRBJ1-1, with 10 bases that match TRBD1. Per the germline V gene, CDR1 is DFQATT and CDR2 is SNEGSKA (reference sequence). The CDR3 consists of 15 residues. V lost 5 bases to trimming and J lost 3 bases; unmatched junction nucleotides: 9. CDR3 sequence reads: CSAPDRGRSDTEAFF. The CDR3 DNA reads as TGCAGTGCTCCTGACAGGGGGCGTTCTGACACTGAAGCTTTCTTT.

This rearrangement joins TRBV6-2 or TRBV6-3 to TRBJ2-7; 10 nucleotides match TRBD1. There are 15 residues in the CDR3. V dropped 7 bases and J dropped 3; count of bases not matched to a gene: 9. CDR1 is MNHEY and CDR2 is SVGEGT in the germline V gene. The chain's CDR3 is CASIGWRTGGYEQYF. CDR3 nucleotide sequence: TGTGCCAGCATAGGATGGCGGACAGGGGGCTACGAGCAGTACTTC.

The rearrangement uses TRBV20-1 and TRBJ2-5; the match to TRBD2 covers 12 bases. The length of the CDR3 is 15 residues. Germline CDR1 and CDR2: DFQATT and SNEGSKA (reference sequence). Trimming removed 3 bases from V and 5 bases from J; junction bases left unmatched: 7. Here the CDR3 DNA reads TGCAGTGCTAGCCGGACTAGCGGGACGGGGGAGACCCAGTACTTC. Translating it yields CSASRTSGTGETQYF.

This clonotype was detected only a few times. The V and J genes are TRBV5-1 and TRBJ1-4; TRBD1 matches at 8 bases. J lost 12 bases, V lost 4 bases, and 11 bases had no gene match. Germline V gene lookup returns CDR1 SGHRS and CDR2 YFSETQ. The CDR3 length is 14 residues. CDR3 sequence: CASSTRDRGGELFF. CDR3 DNA sequence: TGCGCCAGCAGCACCCGCGACAGGGGCGGGGAACTGTTTTTT.

There are a few counts of this clonotype. This sequence joins TRBV29-1 and TRBJ2-7; D is possibly TRBD1 (5 bases). The germline gives CDR1 SQVTM, CDR2 ANQGSEA. Deletions cut 5 bases from V and 7 bases from J, with 15 bases between. This CDR3 contains 12 residues. CDR3 coding DNA: TGCAGCGTTAAGGACATCGGTGGTGAGCAGTACTTC. This sequence encodes CSVKDIGGEQYF.

This clonotype was picked up a small number of times. This chain connects TRBV5-1 to TRBJ2-1; D unclear. The germline CDR1 and CDR2 sequences are SGHRS and YFSETQ. The CDR3 is 13 amino acids. V was cut by 2 bases and J by 5 bases, with 8 bases left in between. This CDR3 reads CASSFSVNNEQFF. CDR3 bases: TGCGCCAGCAGCTTCTCCGTAAACAATGAGCAGTTCTTC.

This clonotype was counted once. This sequence joins TRBV10-3 and TRBJ2-7; 7 bases are shared with TRBD2. CDR3 size: 13 residues. CDR1 ENHRY and CDR2 SYGVKD come from the germline V gene. Trimming cost V 10 bases and J 0 bases; bases outside gene matches: 6. This CDR3 reads CATEGGSSYEQYF. The CDR3 coding sequence is TGTGCCACCGAGGGAGGGAGCTCCTACGAGCAGTACTTC.

This clonotype was observed a few times. The V and J genes are TRBV27 and TRBJ2-1; D gene uncertain. Germline CDR1 reads MNHEY; CDR2 reads SMNVEV (reference sequence). CDR3 length: 11 amino acids. V dropped 4 bases and J dropped 7 bases, with 5 bases sitting between them. The CDR3 nucleotides are TGTGCCAGCAGTTCTAGGAATGAGCAGTTCTTC. Translation gives CASSSRNEQFF.

CDR3 in DNA: TGTGCCAGCAATTCGGAGGACCGACGGGATGGCTACACCTTC. Its translation is CASNSEDRRDGYTF. V usage is TRBV12-3 or TRBV12-4 and J usage is TRBJ1-2; D is unresolved. The CDR3 loop spans 14 amino acids. Trimming left V 7 bases short and J 6 bases short, with 18 bases between.

The rearrangement uses TRBV12-3 or TRBV12-4 and TRBJ1-2; 7 bases line up with TRBD1. The CDR3 is made up of 14 amino acids. V lost 6 bases to trimming and J lost 1 base; unmatched junction nucleotides: 5. CDR3 in DNA: TGTGCCAGCAGGTCGACAGGGTTTAACTATGGCTACACCTTC. Translation gives CASRSTGFNYGYTF.

J is TRBJ2-1 and V is TRBV20-1; D gene uncertain. The DNA end favors TRBJ2-7, so the J call may be wrong. Germline V gene sequence: CDR1 DFQATT, CDR2 SNEGSKA (reference sequence). The length of the CDR3 is 15 residues. CDR3 nucleotides: TGCAGTGCCCCCCCCCGGGCGAGCTCCTACAATGAGCAGTACTTC. Translation: CSAPPRASSYNEQYF.

V is TRBV20-1 and J is TRBJ2-3, with no clear D. The ends were cut back, 0 bases at V and 2 bases at J, with 27 bases in the middle. CDR3 length equals 20 residues. CDR1 and CDR2 (germline): DFQATT, SNEGSKA (reference sequence). The chain's CDR3 is CSARDRSARPLPPFTDTQYF. The CDR3 DNA is TGCAGTGCTAGAGATAGGAGCGCCAGACCTCTACCCCCTTTCACAGATACGCAGTATTTT.

The chain joins TRBV4-2 to TRBJ2-1; TRBD2 matches 14 bases. This CDR3 contains 21 residues. Unmatched junction bases numbered 26, after V lost 4 bases and J lost 12 bases. CDR1 and CDR2 from the germline V gene are LGHNA and YNFKEQ. The CDR3 here is CASSRLAGGPSRTNSRAVQFF. Here the CDR3 DNA reads TGTGCCAGCAGCCGACTAGCGGGGGGGCCTTCCCGCACTAACTCGCGGGCGGTGCAGTTCTTC.

The chain recombines TRBV18 with TRBJ1-2; no definite D call. The germline V and J ends were trimmed by 2 bases and 3 bases, with 13 bases remaining between them. The V gene's germline CDR1 is KGHSH and CDR2 LQKENI. The CDR3 runs to 15 residues. CDR3 DNA sequence: TGTGCCAGCTCACCAACCGACGGGTGGGACTATGGCTACACCTTC. Amino acid sequence: CASSPTDGWDYGYTF.

This sequence joins TRBV15 and TRBJ2-5, with a weak D call TRBD2 (5 bases). The germline CDR1 and CDR2 sequences are LNHNV and YYDKDF (reference sequence). V was cut by 0 bases and J by 12 bases, with 11 bases left in between. The CDR3 extends over 12 amino acids. The CDR3 DNA reads TGTGCCACCAGCAGAGATCGGGGAGTAAAGTACTTC. Translated, it gives CATSRDRGVKYF.

The chain carries TRBV12-3 or TRBV12-4 and TRBJ2-3, with D hard to call. The CDR3 contains 12 residues. Trimming removed 2 bases at V and 4 bases at J, with 4 bases between. The CDR3 DNA is TGTGCCAGCAGTTTAAGGGCAGATACGCAGTATTTT. This gives the protein CASSLRADTQYF.

This clonotype was observed once. The CDR3 spells CSAKNREVYNEQFF. CDR3 DNA: TGCAGTGCTAAAAACCGGGAGGTCTACAATGAGCAGTTCTTC. The rearrangement uses TRBV20-1 and TRBJ2-1; 7 bases map to TRBD2. Unmatched junction bases numbered 6, after V lost 4 bases and J lost 3 bases. Germline CDR1 and CDR2: DFQATT and SNEGSKA (reference sequence). The CDR3 sequence is 14 residues long.

This clonotype turned up a few times. The chain joins TRBV6-6 to TRBJ2-5; TRBD2 aligns across 8 bases. This CDR3 is 13 amino acids long. V gave up 6 bases and J gave up 2 bases; unmatched junction bases: 2. Germline CDR1 MNHNY, CDR2 SVGAGI (reference sequence). CDR3 sequence (DNA): TGTGCCAGCAGGAGCGGGAGACAAGAGACCCAGTACTTC. Translating it yields CASRSGRQETQYF.

This clonotype was counted ten times or more. The chain joins TRBV6-6 to TRBJ2-7, with TRBD1 matching over 7 bases. V shed 6 bases and J 2 bases; nucleotides not matched to a gene: 4. The V gene's germline CDR1 is MNHNY and CDR2 SVGAGI (reference sequence). The CDR3 sequence is 13 residues long. In DNA form, the CDR3 reads TGTGCCAGCAGCCGGGACAGAGCCTACGAGCAGTACTTC. This encodes CASSRDRAYEQYF.